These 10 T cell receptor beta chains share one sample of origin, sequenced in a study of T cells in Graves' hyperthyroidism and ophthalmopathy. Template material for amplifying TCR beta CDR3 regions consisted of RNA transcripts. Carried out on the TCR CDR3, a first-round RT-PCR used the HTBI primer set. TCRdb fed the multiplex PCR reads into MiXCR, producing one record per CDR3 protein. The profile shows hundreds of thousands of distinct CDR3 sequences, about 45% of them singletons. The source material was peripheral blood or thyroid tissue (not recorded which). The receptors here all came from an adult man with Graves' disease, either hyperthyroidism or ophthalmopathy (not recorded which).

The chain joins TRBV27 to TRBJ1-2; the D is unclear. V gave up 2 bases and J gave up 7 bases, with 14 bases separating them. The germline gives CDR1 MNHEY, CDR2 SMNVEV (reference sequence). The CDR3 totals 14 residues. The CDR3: CASSLRGIGPGYTF. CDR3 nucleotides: TGTGCCAGCAGTTTACGAGGAATTGGTCCTGGCTACACCTTC.

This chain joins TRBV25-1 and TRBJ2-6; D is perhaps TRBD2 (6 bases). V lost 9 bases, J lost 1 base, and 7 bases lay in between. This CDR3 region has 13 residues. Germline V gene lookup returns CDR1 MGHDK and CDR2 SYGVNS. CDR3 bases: TGTGCCAGGGAGGGGTCTGGGGCCAACGTCCTGACTTTC. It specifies CAREGSGANVLTF.

This chain's CDR3 is CSVGTGRDAGYTF. The DNA of the CDR3 is TGCAGCGTTGGTACAGGGAGGGACGCGGGCTACACCTTC. This chain joins TRBV29-1 and TRBJ1-2; D is possibly TRBD1 (6 bases). The CDR3 loop spans 13 amino acids. Germline V gives CDR1 SQVTM, CDR2 ANQGSEA. Trimming shortened V by 4 bases and J by 8 bases, and 17 bases separated the two germline ends.

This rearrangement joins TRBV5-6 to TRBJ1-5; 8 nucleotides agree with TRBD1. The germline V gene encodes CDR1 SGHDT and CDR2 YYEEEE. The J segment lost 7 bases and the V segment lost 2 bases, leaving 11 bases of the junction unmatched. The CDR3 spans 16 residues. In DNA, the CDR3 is TGTGCCAGCAGCTTAGGACAGGGAGGGGTAAGACAGCCCCAGCATTTT. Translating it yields CASSLGQGGVRQPQHF.

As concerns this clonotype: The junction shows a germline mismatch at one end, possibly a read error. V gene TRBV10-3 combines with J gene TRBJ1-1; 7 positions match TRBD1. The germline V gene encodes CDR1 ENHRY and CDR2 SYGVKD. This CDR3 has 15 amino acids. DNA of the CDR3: TGTGCCAGCAGTGGGGGGACAGCCCGGGACACTGAAGCTTTCTTT. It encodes CASSGGTARDTEAFF.

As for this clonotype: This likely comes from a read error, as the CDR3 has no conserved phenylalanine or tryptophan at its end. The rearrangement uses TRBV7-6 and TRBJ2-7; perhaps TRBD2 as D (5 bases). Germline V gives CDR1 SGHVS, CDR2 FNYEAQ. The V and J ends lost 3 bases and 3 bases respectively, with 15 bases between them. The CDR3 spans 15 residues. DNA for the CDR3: TGTGCCAGCAGCTTGAGCGGTGGTGGGGACTACGAGCAGTACCTC. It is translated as CASSLSGGGDYEQYL.

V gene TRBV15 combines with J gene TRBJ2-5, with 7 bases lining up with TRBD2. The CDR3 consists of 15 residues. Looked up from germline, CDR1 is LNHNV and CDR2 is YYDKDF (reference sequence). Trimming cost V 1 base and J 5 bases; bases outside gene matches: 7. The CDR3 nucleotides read TGTGCCACCAGCAGAGTGGCGGGAGTATGGGAGACCCAGTACTTC. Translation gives CATSRVAGVWETQYF.

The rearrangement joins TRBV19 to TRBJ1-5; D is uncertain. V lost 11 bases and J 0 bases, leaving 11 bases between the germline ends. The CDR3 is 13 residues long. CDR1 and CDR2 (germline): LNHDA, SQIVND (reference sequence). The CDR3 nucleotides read TGTGCCTGGAGTACAGATAGCAATCAGCCCCAGCATTTT. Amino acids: CAWSTDSNQPQHF.

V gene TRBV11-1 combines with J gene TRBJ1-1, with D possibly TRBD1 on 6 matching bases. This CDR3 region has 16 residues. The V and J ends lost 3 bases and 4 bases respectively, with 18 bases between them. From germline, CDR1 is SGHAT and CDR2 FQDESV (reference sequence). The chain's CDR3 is CASSFYVGGIRTEAFF. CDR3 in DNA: TGTGCCAGCAGCTTTTATGTAGGGGGAATTCGCACTGAAGCTTTCTTT.

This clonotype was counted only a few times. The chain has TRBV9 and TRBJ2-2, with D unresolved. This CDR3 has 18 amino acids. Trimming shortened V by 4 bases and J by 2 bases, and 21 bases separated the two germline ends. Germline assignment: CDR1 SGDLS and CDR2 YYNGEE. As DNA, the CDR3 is TGTGCCAGCAGCTTAGTACGGCGGCGGAGCACCAACACCGGGGAGCTGTTTTTT. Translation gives CASSLVRRRSTNTGELFF.